The 3 T cell receptor beta chains presented below share a single source sample, sequenced in a study of breast tumors, draining lymph nodes, adjacent tissues. TCRdb re-called the multiplex PCR reads with MiXCR, one entry per CDR3 protein. The repertoire includes 20,000 to 30,000 distinct CDR3 sequences, around 25% of them detected once, and about 13% sits in the top ten. Sequenced material: breast tumor tissue. All receptors derive from a female donor with breast cancer. Some clones in this sample may be carry-over from other donors' samples.

This clonotype turned up a few times. This CDR3 is CAWSGWGQGHSVSGNTIYF. CDR3 coding DNA: TGTGCCTGGAGCGGCTGGGGACAGGGCCACTCGGTCTCTGGAAACACCATATATTTT. V is TRBV30 and J is TRBJ1-3; 9 bases line up with TRBD1. This CDR3 has 19 amino acids. Germline V CDR1 and CDR2: GTSNPN, SVGIG (reference sequence). V lost 3 bases, J lost 0 bases, and 15 bases stayed unmatched.

Ten or more counts support this clonotype. The rearrangement links TRBV6-1 to TRBJ1-2; perhaps TRBD1 as D (6 bases). The V gene's germline CDR1 is MNHNS and CDR2 SASEGT. V lost 0 bases to trimming and J lost 3 bases, with 14 bases between them. There are 16 residues in the CDR3. The CDR3 spells CASSEALRTAHYGYTF. The DNA of the CDR3 is TGTGCCAGCAGTGAAGCGCTTCGGACAGCTCACTATGGCTACACCTTC.

Concerning this clonotype itself: At one boundary the junction diverges from the germline segment, which might be a read error. The chain recombines TRBV29-1 with TRBJ2-3; TRBD1 agrees at 7 bases. This CDR3 region has 14 residues. Germline V gives CDR1 SQVTM, CDR2 ANQGSEA. The chain's CDR3 is CSARRQGATGTQYF. The DNA for the CDR3 is TGCAGCGCCCGTCGACAGGGTGCCACAGGTACGCAGTACTTT.